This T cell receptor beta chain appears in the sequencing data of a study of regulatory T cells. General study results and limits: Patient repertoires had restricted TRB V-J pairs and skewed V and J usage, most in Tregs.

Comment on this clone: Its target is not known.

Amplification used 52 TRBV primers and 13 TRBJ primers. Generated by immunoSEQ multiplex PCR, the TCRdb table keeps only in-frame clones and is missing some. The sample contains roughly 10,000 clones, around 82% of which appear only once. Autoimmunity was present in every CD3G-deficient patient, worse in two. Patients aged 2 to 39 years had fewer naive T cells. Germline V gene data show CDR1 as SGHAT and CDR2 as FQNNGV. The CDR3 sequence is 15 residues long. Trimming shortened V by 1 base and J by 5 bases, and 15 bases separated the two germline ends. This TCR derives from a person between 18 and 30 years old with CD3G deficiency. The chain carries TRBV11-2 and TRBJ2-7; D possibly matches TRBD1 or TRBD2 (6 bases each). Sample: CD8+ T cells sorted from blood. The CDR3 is CASSLGGTTRDEQYF. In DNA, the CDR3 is TGTGCCAGCAGCTTAGGCGGGACAACTCGGGACGAGCAGTACTTC.